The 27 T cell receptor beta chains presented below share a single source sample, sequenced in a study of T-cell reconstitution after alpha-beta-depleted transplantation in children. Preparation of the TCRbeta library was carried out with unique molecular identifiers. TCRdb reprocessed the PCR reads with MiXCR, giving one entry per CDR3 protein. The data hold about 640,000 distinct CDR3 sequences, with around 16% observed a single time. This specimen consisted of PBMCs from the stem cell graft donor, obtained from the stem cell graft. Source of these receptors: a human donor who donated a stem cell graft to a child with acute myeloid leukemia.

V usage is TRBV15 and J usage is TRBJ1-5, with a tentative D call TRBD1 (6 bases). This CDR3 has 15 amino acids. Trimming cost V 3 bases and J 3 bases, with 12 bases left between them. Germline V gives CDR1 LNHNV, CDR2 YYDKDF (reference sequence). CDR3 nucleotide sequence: TGTGCCACCAGCAGTCCTAACAGGGACAATCAGCCCCAGCATTTT. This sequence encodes CATSSPNRDNQPQHF.

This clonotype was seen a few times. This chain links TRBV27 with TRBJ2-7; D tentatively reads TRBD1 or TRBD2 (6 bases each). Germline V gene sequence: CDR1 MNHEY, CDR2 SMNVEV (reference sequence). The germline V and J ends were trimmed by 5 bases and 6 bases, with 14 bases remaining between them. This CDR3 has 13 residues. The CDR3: CASSPPGGPEQYV. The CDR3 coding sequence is TGTGCCAGCAGTCCCCCTGGGGGGCCCGAGCAGTACGTC.

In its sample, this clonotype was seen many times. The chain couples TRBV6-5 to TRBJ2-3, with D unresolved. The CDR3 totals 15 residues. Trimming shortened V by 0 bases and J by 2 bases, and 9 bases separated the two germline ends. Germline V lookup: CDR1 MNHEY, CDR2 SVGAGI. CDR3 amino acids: CASSYSTDTTDTQYF. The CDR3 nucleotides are TGTGCCAGCAGTTACTCTACGGATACCACAGATACGCAGTATTTT.

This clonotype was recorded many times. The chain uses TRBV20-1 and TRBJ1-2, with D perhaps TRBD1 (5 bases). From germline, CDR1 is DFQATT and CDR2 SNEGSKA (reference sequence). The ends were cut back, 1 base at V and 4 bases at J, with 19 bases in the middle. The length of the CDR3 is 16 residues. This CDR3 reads CSARGGAKAGTYGYTF. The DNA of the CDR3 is TGCAGTGCTAGAGGAGGAGCCAAGGCAGGGACCTATGGCTACACCTTC.

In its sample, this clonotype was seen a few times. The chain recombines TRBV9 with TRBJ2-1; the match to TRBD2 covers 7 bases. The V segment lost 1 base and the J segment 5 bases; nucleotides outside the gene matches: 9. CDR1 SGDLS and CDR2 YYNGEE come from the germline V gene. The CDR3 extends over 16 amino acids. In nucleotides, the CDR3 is TGTGCCAGCAGCGTAAGATCCAGCGGGGAGCACAATGAGCAGTTCTTC. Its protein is CASSVRSSGEHNEQFF.

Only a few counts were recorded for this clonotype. For the CDR3, the DNA is TGTGCCAGCAGCCCATCTCAGGTGGATACGCAGTATTTT. Encoded protein: CASSPSQVDTQYF. The chain has TRBV7-2 and TRBJ2-3; D gene uncertain. Germline assignment: CDR1 SGHTA and CDR2 FQGNSA. V lost 5 bases and J lost 6, with 12 bases in between. The CDR3 covers 13 residues.

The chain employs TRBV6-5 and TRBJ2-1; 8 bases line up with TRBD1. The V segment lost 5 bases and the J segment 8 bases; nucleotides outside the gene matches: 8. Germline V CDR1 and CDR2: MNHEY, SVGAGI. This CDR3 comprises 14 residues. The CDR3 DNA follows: TGTGCCAGCAGTACCGAGGACAGGGCCTATGAGCAGTTCTTC. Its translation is CASSTEDRAYEQFF.

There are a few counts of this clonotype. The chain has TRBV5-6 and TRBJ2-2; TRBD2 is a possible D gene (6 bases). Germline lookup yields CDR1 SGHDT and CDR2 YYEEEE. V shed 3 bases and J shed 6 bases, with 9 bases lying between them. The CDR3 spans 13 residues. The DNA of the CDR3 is TGTGCCAGCAGCTCTGGGACTGCCGGGGAGCTGTTTTTT. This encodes CASSSGTAGELFF. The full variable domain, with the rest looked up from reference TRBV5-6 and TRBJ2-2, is DAGVTQSPTHLIKTRGQQVTLRCSPKSGHDTVSWYQQALGQGPQFIFQYYEEEERQRGNFPDRFSGHQFPNYSSELNVNALLLGDSALYLCASSSGTAGELFFGEGSRLTVL.

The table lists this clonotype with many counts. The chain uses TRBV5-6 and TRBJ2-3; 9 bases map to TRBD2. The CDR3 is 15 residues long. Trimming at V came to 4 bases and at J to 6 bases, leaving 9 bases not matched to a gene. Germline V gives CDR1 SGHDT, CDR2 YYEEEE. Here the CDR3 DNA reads TGTGCCAGCAGCAGATCGGCGGGGGGGTGGGATACGCAGTATTTT. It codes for CASSRSAGGWDTQYF.

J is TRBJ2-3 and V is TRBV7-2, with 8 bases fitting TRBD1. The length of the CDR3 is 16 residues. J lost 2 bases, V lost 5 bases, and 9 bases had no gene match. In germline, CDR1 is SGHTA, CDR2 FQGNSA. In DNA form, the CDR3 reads TGTGCCAGCAGCGCAGCCGGGACAGGATACACAGATACGCAGTATTTT. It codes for CASSAAGTGYTDTQYF.

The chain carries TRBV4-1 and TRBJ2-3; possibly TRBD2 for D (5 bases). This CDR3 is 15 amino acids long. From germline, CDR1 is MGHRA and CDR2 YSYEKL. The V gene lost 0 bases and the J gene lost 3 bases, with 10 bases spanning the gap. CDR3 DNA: TGCGCCAGCAGCCAAGATCCGGGGAGTACAGATACGCAGTATTTT. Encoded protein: CASSQDPGSTDTQYF.

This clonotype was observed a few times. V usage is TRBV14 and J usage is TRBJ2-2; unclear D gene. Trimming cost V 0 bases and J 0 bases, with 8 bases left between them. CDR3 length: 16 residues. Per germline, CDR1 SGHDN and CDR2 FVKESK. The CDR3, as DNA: TGTGCCAGCAGCCAAGAAGCTCCTGCGAACACCGGGGAGCTGTTTTTT. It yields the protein CASSQEAPANTGELFF.

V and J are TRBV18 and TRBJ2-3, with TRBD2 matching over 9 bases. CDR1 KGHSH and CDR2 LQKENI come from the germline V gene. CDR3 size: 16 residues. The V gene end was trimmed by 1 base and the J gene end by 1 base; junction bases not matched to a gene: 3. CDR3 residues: CASSPLERGGTDTQYF. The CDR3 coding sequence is TGTGCCAGCTCACCACTTGAGCGGGGGGGCACAGATACGCAGTATTTT.

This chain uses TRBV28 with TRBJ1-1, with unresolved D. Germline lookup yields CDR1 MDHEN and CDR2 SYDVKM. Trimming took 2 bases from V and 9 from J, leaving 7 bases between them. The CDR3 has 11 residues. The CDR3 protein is CASSLGPKAFF. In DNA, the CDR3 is TGTGCCAGCAGTTTAGGACCCAAAGCTTTCTTT. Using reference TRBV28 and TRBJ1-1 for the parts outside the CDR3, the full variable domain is DVKVTQSSRYLVKRTGEKVFLECVQDMDHENMFWYRQDPGLGLRLIYFSYDVKMKEKGDIPEGYSVSREKKERFSLILESASTNQTSMYLCASSLGPKAFFGQGTRLTVV.

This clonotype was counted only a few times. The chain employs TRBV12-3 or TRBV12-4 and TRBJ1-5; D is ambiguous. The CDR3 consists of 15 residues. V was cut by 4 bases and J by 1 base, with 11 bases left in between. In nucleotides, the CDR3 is TGTGCCAGCAGTTCGACCCCCAGGAGCAATCAGCCCCAGCATTTT. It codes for CASSSTPRSNQPQHF.

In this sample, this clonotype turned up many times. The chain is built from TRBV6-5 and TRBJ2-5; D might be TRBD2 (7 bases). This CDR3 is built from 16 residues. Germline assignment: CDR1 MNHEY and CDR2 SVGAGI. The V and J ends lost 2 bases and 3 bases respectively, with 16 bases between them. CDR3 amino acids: CASSYQKGGVKETQYF. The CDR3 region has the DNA TGTGCCAGCAGTTACCAGAAGGGGGGGGTGAAAGAGACCCAGTACTTC.

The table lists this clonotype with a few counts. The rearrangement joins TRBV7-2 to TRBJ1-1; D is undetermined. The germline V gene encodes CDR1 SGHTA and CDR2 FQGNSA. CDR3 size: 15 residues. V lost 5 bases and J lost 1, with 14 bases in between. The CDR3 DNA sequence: TGTGCCAGCAGCCCGAGTCGGGCGCAGAACACTGAAGCTTTCTTT. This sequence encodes CASSPSRAQNTEAFF.

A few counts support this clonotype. The CDR3: CASSLGGDGATDTQYF. The DNA of the CDR3 is TGTGCCAGCAGCTTGGGGGGGGACGGGGCCACAGATACGCAGTATTTT. The rearrangement links TRBV7-2 to TRBJ2-3; TRBD2 matches at 7 bases. Germline assignment: CDR1 SGHTA and CDR2 FQGNSA. V shed 3 bases, J shed 2 bases, and the junction held 8 bases outside the gene matches. The CDR3 spans 16 residues.

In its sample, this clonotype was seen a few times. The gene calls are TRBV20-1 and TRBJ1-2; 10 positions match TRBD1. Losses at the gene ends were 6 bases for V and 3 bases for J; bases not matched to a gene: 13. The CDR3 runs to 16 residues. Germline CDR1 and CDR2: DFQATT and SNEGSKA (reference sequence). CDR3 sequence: CSAPNRGQGGDYGYTF. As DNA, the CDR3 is TGCAGTGCCCCAAACCGCGGACAGGGGGGGGACTATGGCTACACCTTC.

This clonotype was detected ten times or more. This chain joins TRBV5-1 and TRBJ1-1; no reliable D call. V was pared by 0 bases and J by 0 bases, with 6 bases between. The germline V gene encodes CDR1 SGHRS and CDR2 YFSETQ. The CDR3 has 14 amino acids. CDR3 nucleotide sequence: TGCGCCAGCAGCTTGGGGAGTGTGAACACTGAAGCTTTCTTT. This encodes CASSLGSVNTEAFF.

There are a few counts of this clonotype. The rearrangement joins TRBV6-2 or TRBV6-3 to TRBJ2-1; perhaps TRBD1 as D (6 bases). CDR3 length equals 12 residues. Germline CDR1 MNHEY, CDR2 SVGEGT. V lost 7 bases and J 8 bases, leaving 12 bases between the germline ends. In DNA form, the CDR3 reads TGTGCCAGCACTACAGGGTTGGATGAGCAGTTCTTC. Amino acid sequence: CASTTGLDEQFF.

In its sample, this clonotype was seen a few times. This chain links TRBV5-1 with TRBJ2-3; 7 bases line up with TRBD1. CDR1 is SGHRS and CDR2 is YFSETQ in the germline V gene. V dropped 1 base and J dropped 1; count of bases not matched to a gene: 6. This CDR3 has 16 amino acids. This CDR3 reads CASSLSLDRRTDTQYF. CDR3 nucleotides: TGCGCCAGCAGCTTGAGTCTGGACAGGCGCACAGATACGCAGTATTTT.

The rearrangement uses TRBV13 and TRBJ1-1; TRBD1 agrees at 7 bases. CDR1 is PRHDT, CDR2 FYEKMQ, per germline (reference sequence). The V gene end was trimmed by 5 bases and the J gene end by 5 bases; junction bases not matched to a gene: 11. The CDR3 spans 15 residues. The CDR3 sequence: CASSLLRQGGTEAFF. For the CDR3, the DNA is TGTGCCAGCAGCCTCTTGAGGCAGGGGGGGACTGAAGCTTTCTTT.

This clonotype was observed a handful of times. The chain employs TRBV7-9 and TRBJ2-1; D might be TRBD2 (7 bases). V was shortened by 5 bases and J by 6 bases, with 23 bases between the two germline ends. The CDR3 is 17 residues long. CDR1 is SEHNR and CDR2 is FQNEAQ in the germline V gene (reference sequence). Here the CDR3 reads CASSPGFATGGRNEQFF. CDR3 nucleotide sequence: TGTGCCAGCAGCCCGGGATTTGCTACGGGGGGCCGCAATGAGCAGTTCTTC.

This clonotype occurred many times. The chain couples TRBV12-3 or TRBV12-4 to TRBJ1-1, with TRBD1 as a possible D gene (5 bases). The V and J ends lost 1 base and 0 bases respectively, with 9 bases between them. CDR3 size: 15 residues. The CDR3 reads CASSLDGGLNTEAFF. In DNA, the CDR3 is TGTGCCAGCAGTTTAGATGGGGGTTTGAACACTGAAGCTTTCTTT.

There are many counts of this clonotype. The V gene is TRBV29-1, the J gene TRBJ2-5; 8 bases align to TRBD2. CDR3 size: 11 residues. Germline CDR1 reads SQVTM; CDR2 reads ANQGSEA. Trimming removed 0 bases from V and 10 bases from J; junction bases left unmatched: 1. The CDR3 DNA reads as TGCAGCGTTGAAGATCGGGAGGGCCAGTACTTC. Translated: CSVEDREGQYF.

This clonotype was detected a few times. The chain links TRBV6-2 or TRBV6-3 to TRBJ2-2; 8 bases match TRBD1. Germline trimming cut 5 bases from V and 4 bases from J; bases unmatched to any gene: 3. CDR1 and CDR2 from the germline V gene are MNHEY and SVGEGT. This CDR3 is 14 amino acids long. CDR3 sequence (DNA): TGTGCCAGCAGTACGGGACAGGCCACCGGGGAGCTGTTTTTT. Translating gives CASSTGQATGELFF.